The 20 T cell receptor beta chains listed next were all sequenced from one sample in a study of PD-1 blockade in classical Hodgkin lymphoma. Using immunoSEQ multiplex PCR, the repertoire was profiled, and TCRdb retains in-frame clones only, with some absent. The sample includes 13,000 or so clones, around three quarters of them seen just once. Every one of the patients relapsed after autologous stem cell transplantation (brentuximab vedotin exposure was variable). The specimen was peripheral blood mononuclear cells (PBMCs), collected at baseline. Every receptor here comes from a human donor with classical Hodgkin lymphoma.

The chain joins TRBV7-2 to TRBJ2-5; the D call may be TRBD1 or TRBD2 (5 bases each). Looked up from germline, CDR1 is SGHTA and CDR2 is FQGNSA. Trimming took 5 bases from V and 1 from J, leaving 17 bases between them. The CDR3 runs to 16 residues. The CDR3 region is CASSPTIPGPQETQYF. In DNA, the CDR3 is TGTGCCAGCAGCCCAACGATACCGGGACCCCAAGAGACCCAGTACTTC.

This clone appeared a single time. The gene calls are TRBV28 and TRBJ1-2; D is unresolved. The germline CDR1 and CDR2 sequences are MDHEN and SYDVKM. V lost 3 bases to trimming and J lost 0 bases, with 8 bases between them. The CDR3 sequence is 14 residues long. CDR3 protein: CASSFQRANYGYTF. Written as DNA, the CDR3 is TGTGCCAGCAGTTTTCAGCGAGCTAACTATGGCTACACCTTC.

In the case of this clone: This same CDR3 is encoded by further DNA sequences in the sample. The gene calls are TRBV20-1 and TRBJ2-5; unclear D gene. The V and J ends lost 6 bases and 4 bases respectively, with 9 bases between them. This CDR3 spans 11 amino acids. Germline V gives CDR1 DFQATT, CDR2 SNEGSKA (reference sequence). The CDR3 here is CSARTGETQYF. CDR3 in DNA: TGCAGTGCGCGGACGGGAGAGACCCAGTACTTC.

In DNA form, the CDR3 reads TGTGCCAGCAGCTTAGGGGGCAGACGGACCTACGAGCAGTACTTC. This encodes CASSLGGRRTYEQYF. The chain links TRBV7-9 to TRBJ2-7, with D perhaps matching TRBD1 (5 bases). This CDR3 spans 15 amino acids. V shed 1 base and J shed 2 bases, with 12 bases lying between them. CDR1 and CDR2 from the germline V gene are SEHNR and FQNEAQ (reference sequence).

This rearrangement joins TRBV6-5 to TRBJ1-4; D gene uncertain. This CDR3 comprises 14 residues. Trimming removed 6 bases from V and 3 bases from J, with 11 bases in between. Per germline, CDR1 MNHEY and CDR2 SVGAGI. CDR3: CASSLDGANEKLFF. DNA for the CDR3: TGTGCCAGCAGCTTGGACGGAGCTAATGAAAAACTGTTTTTT.

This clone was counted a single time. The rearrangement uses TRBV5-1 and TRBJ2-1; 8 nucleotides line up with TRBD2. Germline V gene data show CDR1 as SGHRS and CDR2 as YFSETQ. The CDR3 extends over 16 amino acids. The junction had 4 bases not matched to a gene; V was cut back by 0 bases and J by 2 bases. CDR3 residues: CASSLGGLEAYNEQFF. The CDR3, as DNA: TGCGCCAGCAGCTTGGGGGGACTAGAAGCCTACAATGAGCAGTTCTTC.

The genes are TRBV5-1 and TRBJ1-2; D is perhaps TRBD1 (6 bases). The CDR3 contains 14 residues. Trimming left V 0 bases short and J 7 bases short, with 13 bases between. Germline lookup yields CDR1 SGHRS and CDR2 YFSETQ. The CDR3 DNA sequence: TGCGCCAGCAGCTTGGTAACAGGGAATGCTGGCTACACCTTC. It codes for CASSLVTGNAGYTF. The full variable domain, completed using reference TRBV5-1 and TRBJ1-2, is KAGVTQTPRYLIKTRGQQVTLSCSPISGHRSVSWYQQTPGQGLQFLFEYFSETQRNKGNFPGRFSGRQFSNSRSEMNVSTLELGDSALYLCASSLVTGNAGYTFGSGTRLTVV.

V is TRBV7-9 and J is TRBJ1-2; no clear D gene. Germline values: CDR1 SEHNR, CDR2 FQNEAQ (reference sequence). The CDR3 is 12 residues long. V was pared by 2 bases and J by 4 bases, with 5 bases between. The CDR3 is CASSLNLYGYTF. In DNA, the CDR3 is TGTGCCAGCAGCTTAAATCTCTATGGCTACACCTTC.

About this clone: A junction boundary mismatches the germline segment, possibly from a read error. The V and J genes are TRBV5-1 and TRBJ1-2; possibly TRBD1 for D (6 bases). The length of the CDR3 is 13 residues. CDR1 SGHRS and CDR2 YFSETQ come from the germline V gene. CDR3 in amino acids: CASSLDSNYGYTF. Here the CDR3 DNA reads TGCGCCAGCAGTTTGGACAGTAACTATGGCTACACCTTC. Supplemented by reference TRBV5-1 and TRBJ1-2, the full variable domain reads KAGVTQTPRYLIKTRGQQVTLSCSPISGHRSVSWYQQTPGQGLQFLFEYFSETQRNKGNFPGRFSGRQFSNSRSEMNVSTLELGDSALYLCASSLDSNYGYTFGSGTRLTVV.

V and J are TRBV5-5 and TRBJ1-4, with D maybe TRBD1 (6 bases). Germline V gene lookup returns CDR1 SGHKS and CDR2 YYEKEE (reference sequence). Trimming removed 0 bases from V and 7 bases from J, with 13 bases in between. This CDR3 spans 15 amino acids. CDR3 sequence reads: CASSLVGGEVEKLFF. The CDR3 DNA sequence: TGTGCCAGCAGCTTGGTAGGGGGAGAGGTTGAAAAACTGTTTTTT.

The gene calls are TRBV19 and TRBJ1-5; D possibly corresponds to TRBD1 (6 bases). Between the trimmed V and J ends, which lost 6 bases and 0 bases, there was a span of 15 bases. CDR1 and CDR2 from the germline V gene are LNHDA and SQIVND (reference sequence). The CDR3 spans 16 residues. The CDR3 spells CASRPATGYSNQPQHF. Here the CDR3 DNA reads TGTGCCAGTAGACCCGCGACAGGTTATAGCAATCAGCCCCAGCATTTT.

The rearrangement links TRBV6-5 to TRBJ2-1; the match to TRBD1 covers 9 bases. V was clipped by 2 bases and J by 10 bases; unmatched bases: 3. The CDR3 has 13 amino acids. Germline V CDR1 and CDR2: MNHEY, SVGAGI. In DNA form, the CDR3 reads TGTGCCAGCAGTTACGGGACAGGGAGGGAGCAGTTCTTC. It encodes CASSYGTGREQFF.

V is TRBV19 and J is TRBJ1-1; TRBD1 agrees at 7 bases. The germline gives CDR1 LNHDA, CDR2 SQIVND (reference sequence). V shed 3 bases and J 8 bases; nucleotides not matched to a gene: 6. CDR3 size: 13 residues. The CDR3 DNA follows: TGTGCCAGTAGTATTAGCAGGGGACAGGAAGCTTTCTTT. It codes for CASSISRGQEAFF.

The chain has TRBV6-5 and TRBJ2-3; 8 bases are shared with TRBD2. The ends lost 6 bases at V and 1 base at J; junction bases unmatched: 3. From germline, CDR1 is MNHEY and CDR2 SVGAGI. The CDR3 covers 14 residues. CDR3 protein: CASRILAGTDTQYF. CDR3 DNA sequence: TGTGCCAGCAGGATACTAGCGGGCACAGATACGCAGTATTTT.

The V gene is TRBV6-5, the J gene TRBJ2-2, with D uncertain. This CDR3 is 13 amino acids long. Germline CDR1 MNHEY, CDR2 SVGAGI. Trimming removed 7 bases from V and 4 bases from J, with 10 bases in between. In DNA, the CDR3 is TGTGCCAGCAAGTTCCGAGGCACCGGGGAGCTGTTTTTT. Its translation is CASKFRGTGELFF.

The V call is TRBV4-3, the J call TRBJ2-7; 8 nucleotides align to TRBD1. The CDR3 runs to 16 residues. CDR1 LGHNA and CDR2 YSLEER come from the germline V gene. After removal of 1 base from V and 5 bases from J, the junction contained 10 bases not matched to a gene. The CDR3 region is CASSQAPEDRVHEQYF. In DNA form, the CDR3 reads TGCGCCAGCAGCCAAGCTCCTGAGGACAGGGTACACGAGCAGTACTTC.

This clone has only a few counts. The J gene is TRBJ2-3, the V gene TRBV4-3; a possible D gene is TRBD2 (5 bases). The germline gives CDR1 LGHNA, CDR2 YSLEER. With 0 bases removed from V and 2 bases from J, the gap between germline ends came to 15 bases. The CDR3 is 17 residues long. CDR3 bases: TGCGCCAGCAGCCAAGATCCGGACCAGCTAGCCACAGATACGCAGTATTTT. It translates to CASSQDPDQLATDTQYF.

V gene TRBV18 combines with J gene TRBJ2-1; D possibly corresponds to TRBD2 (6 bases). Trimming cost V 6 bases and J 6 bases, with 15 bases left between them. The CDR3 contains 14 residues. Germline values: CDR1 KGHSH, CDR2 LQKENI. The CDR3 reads CASSTSWNGNEQFF. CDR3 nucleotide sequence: TGTGCCAGCTCTACTAGCTGGAATGGCAATGAGCAGTTCTTC.

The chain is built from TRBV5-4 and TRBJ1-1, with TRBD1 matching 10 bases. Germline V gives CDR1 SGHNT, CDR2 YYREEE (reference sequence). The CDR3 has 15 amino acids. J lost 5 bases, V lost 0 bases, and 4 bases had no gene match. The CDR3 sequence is CASSLETGGRTEAFF. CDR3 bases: TGTGCCAGCAGCTTGGAGACAGGGGGCAGGACTGAAGCTTTCTTT.

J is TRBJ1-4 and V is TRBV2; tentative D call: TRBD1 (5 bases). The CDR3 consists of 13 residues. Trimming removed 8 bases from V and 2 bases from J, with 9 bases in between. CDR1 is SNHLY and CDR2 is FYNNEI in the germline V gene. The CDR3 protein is CASHGGTNEKLFF. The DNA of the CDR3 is TGTGCCAGCCACGGGGGGACTAATGAAAAACTGTTTTTT.